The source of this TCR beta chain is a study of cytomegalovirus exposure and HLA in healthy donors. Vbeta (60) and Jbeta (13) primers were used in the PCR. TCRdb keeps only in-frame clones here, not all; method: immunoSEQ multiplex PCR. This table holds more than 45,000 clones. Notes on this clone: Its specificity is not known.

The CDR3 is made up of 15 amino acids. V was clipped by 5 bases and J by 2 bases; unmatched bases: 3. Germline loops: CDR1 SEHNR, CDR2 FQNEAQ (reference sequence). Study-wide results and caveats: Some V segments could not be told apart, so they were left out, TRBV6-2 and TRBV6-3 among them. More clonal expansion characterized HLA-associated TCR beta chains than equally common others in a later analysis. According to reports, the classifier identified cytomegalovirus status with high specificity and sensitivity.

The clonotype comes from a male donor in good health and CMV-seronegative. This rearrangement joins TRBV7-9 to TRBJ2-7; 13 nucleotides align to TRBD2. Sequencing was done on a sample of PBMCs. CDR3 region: CASSPTSGGTYEQYF. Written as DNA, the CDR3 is TGTGCCAGCAGCCCGACTAGCGGGGGGACCTACGAGCAGTACTTC.